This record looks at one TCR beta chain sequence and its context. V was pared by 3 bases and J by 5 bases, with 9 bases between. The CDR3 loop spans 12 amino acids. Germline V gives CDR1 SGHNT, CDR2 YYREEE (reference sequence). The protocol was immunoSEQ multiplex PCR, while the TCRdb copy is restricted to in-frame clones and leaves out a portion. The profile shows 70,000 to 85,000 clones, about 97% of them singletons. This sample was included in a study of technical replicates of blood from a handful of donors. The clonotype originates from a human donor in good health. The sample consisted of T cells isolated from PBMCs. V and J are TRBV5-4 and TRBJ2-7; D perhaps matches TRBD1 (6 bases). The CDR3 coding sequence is TGTGCCAGCAGCTCATGGACAGACGAGCAGTACTTC. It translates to CASSSWTDEQYF.